Each of the 14 T cell receptor beta chains below was sequenced from the same sample in a study of blood T cell dynamics during melanoma immunotherapy. Produced via immunoSEQ multiplex PCR; TCRdb's table is partial and in-frame only. Of 10,000 to 12,000 clones listed, 75% to 90% are singletons. Time point described: week 3, after first cycle of checkpoint inhibitor. The sample was blood, taken from a patient treated with checkpoint blockade. The receptors come from a human donor with melanoma.

V and J are TRBV30 and TRBJ1-1; a possible D gene is TRBD1 (6 bases). The CDR3 is 15 amino acids. The germline V gene encodes CDR1 GTSNPN and CDR2 SVGIG (reference sequence). Trimming removed 0 bases at V and 0 bases at J, with 11 bases between. CDR3 region: CAWSVMTGLNTEAFF. The DNA for the CDR3 is TGTGCCTGGAGTGTGATGACAGGTTTGAACACTGAAGCTTTCTTT.

The V gene is TRBV10-3, the J gene TRBJ2-7; D is unresolved. Trimming took 3 bases from V and 0 from J, leaving 9 bases between them. CDR3 length: 14 amino acids. The germline V gene encodes CDR1 ENHRY and CDR2 SYGVKD. The CDR3 reads CAISENRDSYEQYF. The CDR3 DNA follows: TGTGCCATCAGTGAAAACAGAGACTCCTACGAGCAGTACTTC.

This chain uses TRBV5-6 with TRBJ1-1, with TRBD1 as a possible D gene (6 bases). Germline values: CDR1 SGHDT, CDR2 YYEEEE. The V gene lost 3 bases and the J gene lost 7 bases, with 10 bases spanning the gap. The CDR3 has 12 residues. The CDR3 coding sequence is TGTGCCAGCAGCTGGGGGGGCAGTGAAGCTTTCTTT. Translated: CASSWGGSEAFF.

The V and J genes are TRBV10-1 and TRBJ2-3; weak D call: TRBD1 (6 bases). V gave up 3 bases and J gave up 3 bases, with 16 bases separating them. Germline V gene data show CDR1 as WNHNN and CDR2 as SYGVQD (reference sequence). This CDR3 comprises 16 residues. The CDR3 loop is CASSDPRAGETDTQYF. The DNA of the CDR3 is TGCGCCAGCAGTGACCCCCGGGCAGGGGAAACAGATACGCAGTATTTT.

V and J are TRBV7-2 and TRBJ2-7; D unclear. This CDR3 region has 11 residues. V was trimmed by 5 bases and J by 2 bases, leaving 4 bases between them. Germline CDR1 is SGHTA and CDR2 is FQGNSA. The CDR3: CASSATYEQYF. CDR3 sequence (DNA): TGTGCCAGCAGCGCAACCTACGAGCAGTACTTC.

The chain is built from TRBV27 and TRBJ1-2; D not resolved. Germline assignment: CDR1 MNHEY and CDR2 SMNVEV (reference sequence). The CDR3 has 13 residues. V lost 4 bases, J lost 1 base, and 7 bases lay in between. Written as DNA, the CDR3 is TGTGCCAGCAGTTCGACGGTTAACTATGGCTACACCTTC. Translation: CASSSTVNYGYTF.

V is TRBV5-6 and J is TRBJ2-2, with 7 bases matching TRBD1. J was trimmed by 0 bases and V by 2 bases; bases with no gene match: 1. The CDR3 runs 15 residues. Germline V gene lookup returns CDR1 SGHDT and CDR2 YYEEEE. CDR3 coding DNA: TGTGCCAGCAGCTTCGGACAGGCGAACACCGGGGAGCTGTTTTTT. Protein sequence: CASSFGQANTGELFF.

The chain is built from TRBV2 and TRBJ1-2, with D unclear. The V gene lost 5 bases and the J gene lost 8 bases, with 9 bases spanning the gap. CDR3 length equals 11 residues. Germline V lookup: CDR1 SNHLY, CDR2 FYNNEI. The CDR3: CASSLVSGYTF. CDR3 in DNA: TGTGCCAGCAGTCTGGTTTCGGGCTACACCTTC.

This chain joins TRBV23-1 and TRBJ2-4; D remains ambiguous. TRBV23-1 has ORF status, its function being uncertain. This CDR3 comprises 14 residues. The V end was cut by 1 base, the J end by 1 base, with 5 bases between. This CDR3 is CASSQWVAKNIQYF. In DNA, the CDR3 is TGCGCCAGCAGTCAATGGGTCGCCAAAAACATTCAGTACTTC.

The V and J genes are TRBV30 and TRBJ1-4, with D uncertain. The CDR3 extends over 14 amino acids. CDR1 is GTSNPN and CDR2 is SVGIG in the germline V gene (reference sequence). Trimming pared 6 bases from V and 5 bases from J, leaving 16 bases between. CDR3 sequence (DNA): TGTGCCTGCCCTAAGGGTTCCGGGAATGAAAAACTGTTTTTT. Translating gives CACPKGSGNEKLFF.

The V and J genes are TRBV30 and TRBJ1-5; D perhaps matches TRBD1 (5 bases). The CDR3 contains 16 residues. The germline CDR1 and CDR2 sequences are GTSNPN and SVGIG (reference sequence). Trimming cost V 2 bases and J 6 bases, with 20 bases left between them. The DNA of the CDR3 is TGTGCCTGGAGTCCGCAGGGCGGCCCCTCGGGTCAGCCCCAGCATTTT. This gives the protein CAWSPQGGPSGQPQHF.

Here the CDR3 DNA reads TGTGCCAGCAGTGGTAGAGACAGGGGCACTGAAGCTTTCTTT. Encoded protein: CASSGRDRGTEAFF. This chain links TRBV2 with TRBJ1-1; 8 bases align to TRBD1. V was pared by 4 bases and J by 4 bases, with 5 bases of the junction left unmatched. Germline CDR1 SNHLY, CDR2 FYNNEI. CDR3 length equals 14 residues. The entire variable domain, with the rest obtained from reference TRBV2 and TRBJ1-1, is as follows: EPEVTQTPSHQVTQMGQEVILRCVPISNHLYFYWYRQILGQKVEFLVSFYNNEISEKSEIFDDQFSVERPDGSNFTLKIRSTKLEDSAMYFCASSGRDRGTEAFFGQGTRLTVV.

The CDR3 DNA reads TGTGCCAGCAGTGAACCCACCACAGGGCTCTATGGCTACACCTTC. Protein: CASSEPTTGLYGYTF. The chain has TRBV6-1 and TRBJ1-2; a weak D match, TRBD1 (6 bases). CDR3 length: 15 amino acids. Trimming pared 2 bases from V and 4 bases from J, leaving 14 bases between. The germline V gene encodes CDR1 MNHNS and CDR2 SASEGT.

The chain employs TRBV7-2 and TRBJ2-7; 10 positions match TRBD2. The CDR3 length is 15 residues. Germline V gives CDR1 SGHTA, CDR2 FQGNSA. The junction had 6 bases not matched to a gene; V was cut back by 0 bases and J by 7 bases. DNA for the CDR3: TGTGCCAGCAGCTTAGCAGCAGCGGGGGGGGAAGAGCAGTACGTC. This codes for CASSLAAAGGEEQYV.